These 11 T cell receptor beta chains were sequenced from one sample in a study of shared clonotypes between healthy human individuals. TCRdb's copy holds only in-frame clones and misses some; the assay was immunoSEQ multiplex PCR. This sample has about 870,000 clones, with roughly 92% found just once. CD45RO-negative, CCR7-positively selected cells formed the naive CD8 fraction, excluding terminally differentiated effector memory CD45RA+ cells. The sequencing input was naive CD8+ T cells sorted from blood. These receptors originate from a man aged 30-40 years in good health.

The CDR3 protein is CASSLDPGAPYEQYF. CDR3 DNA: TGTGCCAGCAGCTTAGATCCCGGGGCACCCTACGAGCAGTACTTC. This chain connects TRBV7-2 to TRBJ2-7; the D call may be TRBD1 or TRBD2 (5 bases each). The V end lost 1 base, the J end lost 2 bases, and 12 bases lay between the germline ends. Germline V lookup: CDR1 SGHTA, CDR2 FQGNSA. The CDR3 extends over 15 amino acids.

The CDR3 bases are TGTGCCAGCAGCGAGACTAGCAGAAGAAACGAGCAGTACTTC. It encodes CASSETSRRNEQYF. V gene TRBV5-6 combines with J gene TRBJ2-7; 7 nucleotides align to TRBD2. V shed 4 bases, J shed 5 bases, and the junction held 9 bases outside the gene matches. In germline, CDR1 is SGHDT, CDR2 YYEEEE. CDR3 length equals 14 residues. Full variable domain (remainder filled in from reference TRBV5-6 and TRBJ2-7): DAGVTQSPTHLIKTRGQQVTLRCSPKSGHDTVSWYQQALGQGPQFIFQYYEEEERQRGNFPDRFSGHQFPNYSSELNVNALLLGDSALYLCASSETSRRNEQYFGPGTRLTVT.

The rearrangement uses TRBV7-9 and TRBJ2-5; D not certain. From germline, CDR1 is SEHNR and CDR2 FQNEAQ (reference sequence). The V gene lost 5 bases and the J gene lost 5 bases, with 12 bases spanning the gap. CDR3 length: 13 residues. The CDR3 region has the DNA TGTGCCAGCAGCCCAAAATCAACGGAGACCCAGTACTTC. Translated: CASSPKSTETQYF. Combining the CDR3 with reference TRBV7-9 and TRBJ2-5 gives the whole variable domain DTGVSQNPRHKITKRGQNVTFRCDPISEHNRLYWYRQTLGQGPEFLTYFQNEAQLEKSRLLSDRFSAERPKGSFSTLEIQRTEQGDSAMYLCASSPKSTETQYFGPGTRLLVL.

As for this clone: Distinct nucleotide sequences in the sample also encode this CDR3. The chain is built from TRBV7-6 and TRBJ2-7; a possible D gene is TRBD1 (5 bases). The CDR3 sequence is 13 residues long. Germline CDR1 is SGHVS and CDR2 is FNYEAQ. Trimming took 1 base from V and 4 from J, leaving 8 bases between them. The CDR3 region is CASSLEQGYEQYF. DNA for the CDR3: TGTGCCAGCAGCTTAGAGCAGGGTTACGAGCAGTACTTC.

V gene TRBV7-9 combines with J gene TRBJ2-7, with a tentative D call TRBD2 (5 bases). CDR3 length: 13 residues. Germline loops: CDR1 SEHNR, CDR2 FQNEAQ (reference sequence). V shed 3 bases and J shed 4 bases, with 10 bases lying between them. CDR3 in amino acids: CASSFRTQYEQYF. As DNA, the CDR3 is TGTGCCAGCAGCTTCCGGACTCAATACGAGCAGTACTTC.

The CDR3 sequence: CASRRYPGGSPLHF. The CDR3 DNA sequence: TGTGCCAGCAGGAGGTACCCGGGTGGTTCACCCCTCCACTTT. This sequence joins TRBV27 and TRBJ1-6; D call uncertain. Trimming left V 6 bases short and J 9 bases short, with 15 bases between. CDR1 and CDR2 from the germline V gene are MNHEY and SMNVEV (reference sequence). The CDR3 length is 14 residues.

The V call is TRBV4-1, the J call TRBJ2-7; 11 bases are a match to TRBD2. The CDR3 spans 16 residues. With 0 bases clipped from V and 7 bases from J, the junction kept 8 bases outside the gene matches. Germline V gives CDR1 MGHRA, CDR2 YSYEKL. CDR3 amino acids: CASSQEELAGGWEQYF. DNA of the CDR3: TGCGCCAGCAGCCAAGAGGAATTAGCGGGAGGGTGGGAGCAGTACTTC.

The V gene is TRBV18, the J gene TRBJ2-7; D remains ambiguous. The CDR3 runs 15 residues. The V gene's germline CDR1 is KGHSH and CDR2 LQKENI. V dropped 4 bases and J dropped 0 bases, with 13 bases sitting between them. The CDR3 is CASSRRPSYSYEQYF. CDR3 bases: TGTGCCAGCTCACGACGGCCCTCCTACTCCTACGAGCAGTACTTC.

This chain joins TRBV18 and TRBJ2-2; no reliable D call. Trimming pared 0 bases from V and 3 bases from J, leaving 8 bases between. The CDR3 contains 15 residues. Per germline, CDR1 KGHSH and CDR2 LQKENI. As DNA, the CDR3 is TGTGCCAGCTCACCACCGGGAACCTACACCGGGGAGCTGTTTTTT. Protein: CASSPPGTYTGELFF.

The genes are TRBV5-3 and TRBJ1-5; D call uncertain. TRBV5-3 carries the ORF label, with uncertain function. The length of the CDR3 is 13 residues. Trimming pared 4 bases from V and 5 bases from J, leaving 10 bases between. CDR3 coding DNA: TGTGCCAGAAGCCGAAAAACCTATCAGCCCCAGCATTTT. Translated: CARSRKTYQPQHF.

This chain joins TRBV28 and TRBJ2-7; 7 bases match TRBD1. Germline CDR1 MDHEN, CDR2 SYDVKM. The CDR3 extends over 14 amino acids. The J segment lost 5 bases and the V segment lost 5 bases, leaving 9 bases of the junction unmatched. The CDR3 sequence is CASSPRQGIHEQYF. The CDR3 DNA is TGTGCCAGCAGTCCCCGACAGGGTATCCACGAGCAGTACTTC.